Listed below are T cell receptor beta chains from one sample, sequenced in a study of CD8 T cells in Susac syndrome. MiXCR, applied by TCRdb to the immunoSEQ multiplex PCR reads, yields one record per CDR3 protein. The data hold fewer than 200,000 distinct CDR3 sequences, with around 93% observed a single time. Sequenced: CD4+ T cells from PBMCs. These receptors were taken from a human donor in good health. CDR3s leave out the opening cysteine and the closing phenylalanine or tryptophan. Some rows have no size entry. The others give once, few or many, or a class for an expanded clone.

NA	15	TRBV2	TRBJ2-2	ASSELAGGPGTGELF
NA	11	TRBV6-2/TRBV6-3	TRBJ1-5	ASTWVSNQPQH
NA	11	TRBV7-3	TRBJ2-3	ASSGQVQDTQY
NA	12	TRBV5-4	TRBJ2-3	ASSVDHVTDTQY
NA	13	TRBV9	TRBJ2-2	ASSATGQRTGELF
NA	9	TRBV6-2/TRBV6-3	TRBJ2-2	ASNNPGELF
NA	12	TRBV7-9	TRBJ1-2	ASSRQSLAHGYT
NA	11	TRBV9	TRBJ1-3	ASSPSPGDTIY
NA	13	TRBV12-3/TRBV12-4	TRBJ1-3	ASRYTGNPGNTIY
once	11	TRBV12-3/TRBV12-4	TRBJ1-4	ASSLRTNEKLF
once	11	TRBV7-2	TRBJ2-5	ASSGSIQETQY
NA	11	TRBV11-1	TRBJ2-2	ASSPRSTGELF
once	11	TRBV5-1	TRBJ1-2	ASSLGLPHGYT
NA	13	TRBV18	TRBJ2-7	ASSPDFPRGYEQY
NA	12	TRBV6-2/TRBV6-3	TRBJ1-1	ATRKGQPNTEAF
NA	11	TRBV29-1	TRBJ2-4	SVETSPVGIQY
once	10	TRBV7-2	TRBJ2-3	ASSIVGDTQY
NA	11	TRBV29-1	TRBJ1-1	SVAQGGGTEAF
NA	11	TRBV6-5	TRBJ1-2	ASSTTGYGGYT
once	14	TRBV3-1	TRBJ2-2	ASSLGRGGGTGELF
NA	12	TRBV7-8	TRBJ1-5	ASSLGPSNQPQH
NA	13	TRBV24-1	TRBJ2-1	ATSDSGGNYNEQF
NA	13	TRBV2	TRBJ1-1	ASSEGQGVNTEAF
NA	11	TRBV10-3	TRBJ1-6	ANRSSYNSPLH
once	13	TRBV12-3/TRBV12-4	TRBJ1-1	ASSSSQGGNTEAF
NA	13	TRBV19	TRBJ2-5	ASTVSGGERETQY
NA	13	TRBV27	TRBJ1-4	ASSLLGRLNEKLF
NA	13	TRBV7-9	TRBJ1-1	ASSSSTGEGTEAF
NA	13	TRBV10-3	TRBJ2-1	AISGSGGPDNEQF
NA	15	TRBV5-1	TRBJ2-6	ASSLRGGKVYANVLT
NA	13	TRBV4-3	TRBJ2-3	ASSQVDRGTDTQY
NA	13	TRBV20-1	TRBJ2-1	SAYTGAARDNEQF
NA	12	TRBV28	TRBJ2-7	ASSNPGGAYEQY
NA	11	TRBV12-3/TRBV12-4	TRBJ2-5	ASSPTVGETQY
NA	11	TRBV25-1	TRBJ2-2	ASSLIRGGELF